The 25 T cell receptor beta chains reported below all come from one sample, sequenced in a study of molecular identifiers for immune sequencing clone quantification. TCRdb redid the calling of the PCR reads with MiXCR, one entry per CDR3 protein. This table has around 480,000 distinct CDR3 sequences, roughly 26% appearing once. What was sequenced was naive CD8+ T cells from blood, with Jurkat cell RNA spiked in. Subset indicated: FACS-sorted CD8+CD4-CCR7+CD45RA+ naive T cells. The source of these receptors is a human donor in good health. Some libraries in this study had Jurkat cell RNA spiked in.

The chain has TRBV20-1 and TRBJ2-2; 14 bases fit TRBD2. This CDR3 contains 17 residues. V gave up 3 bases and J gave up 1 base; unmatched junction bases: 4. In germline, CDR1 is DFQATT, CDR2 SNEGSKA (reference sequence). CDR3 DNA sequence: TGCAGTGCTAGGGGGACTAGCGGGAGTTGGAACACCGGGGAGCTGTTTTTT. It yields the protein CSARGTSGSWNTGELFF.

About this clonotype: An end of the junction does not agree with germline; a read error may underlie this. The chain couples TRBV5-3 to TRBJ1-2, with 7 bases that match TRBD1. TRBV5-3 is an open reading frame whose function is uncertain. The CDR3 runs to 15 residues. The CDR3 nucleotides read TGTGCCAGCAGCTTGGGACAGAACCTTAACTATGGCTACACCTTC. Its protein is CASSLGQNLNYGYTF.

This clonotype was seen at least ten times. The rearrangement joins TRBV4-3 to TRBJ2-7, with 10 bases identical to TRBD2. CDR1 LGHNA and CDR2 YSLEER come from the germline V gene. This CDR3 is 15 amino acids long. The V segment lost 1 base and the J segment 3 bases; nucleotides outside the gene matches: 3. The CDR3 bases are TGCGCCAGCAGCCAAGGGGTAGCGGGGGGCTACGAGCAGTACTTC. It is translated as CASSQGVAGGYEQYF.

With regard to this clonotype: One junction end disagrees with the germline gene, perhaps due to a read error. The chain joins TRBV4-3 to TRBJ2-1, with D perhaps matching TRBD1 (6 bases). The germline V gene encodes CDR1 LGHNA and CDR2 YSLEER. The CDR3 has 12 residues. CDR3 coding DNA: TGCTCCAGCAGCTCGGACAGCTCTGAGCAGTTCTTC. Amino acid sequence: CSSSSDSSEQFF.

The chain employs TRBV6-2 or TRBV6-3 and TRBJ1-5; D remains unclear. The germline V gene has CDR1 MNHEY and CDR2 SVGEGT. V was shortened by 5 bases and J by 2 bases, with 31 bases between the two germline ends. The CDR3 has 21 amino acids. CDR3 coding DNA: TGTGCCAGCAGTCACACATGGGAAGAGCCCCAAGGATTTTTTGGCAATCAGCCCCAGCATTTT. It specifies CASSHTWEEPQGFFGNQPQHF.

A few counts support this clonotype. The chain uses TRBV30 and TRBJ1-1; D is undetermined. V gave up 4 bases and J gave up 0 bases, with 6 bases separating them. The V gene's germline CDR1 is GTSNPN and CDR2 SVGIG (reference sequence). The CDR3 totals 12 residues. The CDR3 region has the DNA TGTGCCTGGAATTCAGTGAACACTGAAGCTTTCTTT. Protein sequence: CAWNSVNTEAFF.

This clonotype turned up a few times. The chain employs TRBV19 and TRBJ2-1; D ambiguous. The CDR3 sequence is 13 residues long. V gave up 3 bases and J gave up 8 bases, with 11 bases separating them. CDR1 and CDR2 (germline): LNHDA, SQIVND (reference sequence). Here the CDR3 DNA reads TGTGCCAGTAGTATCGGGCCCCTAGATGAGCAGTTCTTC. It encodes CASSIGPLDEQFF.

V gene TRBV4-1 combines with J gene TRBJ1-3; no reliable D call. CDR1 MGHRA and CDR2 YSYEKL come from the germline V gene. V gave up 0 bases and J gave up 6 bases, with 15 bases separating them. The CDR3 is 16 amino acids. The CDR3 DNA is TGCGCCAGCAGCCAAGAACTCCGGCGCGTGGCAAACACCATATATTTT. Protein: CASSQELRRVANTIYF.

The chain has TRBV20-1 and TRBJ2-3; 13 bases are a match to TRBD2. From germline, CDR1 is DFQATT and CDR2 SNEGSKA (reference sequence). This CDR3 region has 17 residues. J gave up 2 bases and V 5 bases, and 10 bases lay outside the gene matches. CDR3 region: CSAPDPTSGGFTDTQYF. CDR3 DNA: TGCAGTGCTCCAGACCCGACTAGCGGGGGGTTCACAGATACGCAGTATTTT.

This chain connects TRBV14 to TRBJ2-2, with D uncertain. Trimming left V 1 base short and J 7 bases short, with 4 bases between. This CDR3 spans 12 amino acids. Germline-derived CDR1 and CDR2 are SGHDN and FVKESK. This chain's CDR3 is CASSQVYGELFF. CDR3 sequence (DNA): TGTGCCAGCAGCCAAGTATACGGGGAGCTGTTTTTT.

This clonotype was observed a handful of times. The chain recombines TRBV7-2 with TRBJ2-1; D tentatively fits TRBD1 or TRBD2 (5 bases each). Trimming took 6 bases from V and 4 from J, leaving 10 bases between them. Looked up from germline, CDR1 is SGHTA and CDR2 is FQGNSA. This CDR3 contains 13 residues. The CDR3 sequence is CASRGDGYNEQFF. For the CDR3, the DNA is TGTGCCAGCAGGGGGGACGGATACAATGAGCAGTTCTTC.

This clonotype has a handful of counts. The gene calls are TRBV7-9 and TRBJ2-1; 7 nucleotides match TRBD2. Per the germline V gene, CDR1 is SEHNR and CDR2 is FQNEAQ (reference sequence). The trim removed 2 bases at V and 5 bases at J, leaving 9 bases unmatched. There are 16 residues in the CDR3. In DNA form, the CDR3 reads TGTGCCAGCAGCTTAACAACAGCGGGACCTCACAATGAGCAGTTCTTC. It is translated as CASSLTTAGPHNEQFF.

This clonotype occurred many times. The V gene is TRBV5-1, the J gene TRBJ2-3; D is undetermined. Germline-derived CDR1 and CDR2 are SGHRS and YFSETQ. The V gene lost 4 bases and the J gene lost 5 bases, with 8 bases spanning the gap. The CDR3 extends over 12 amino acids. CDR3 nucleotides: TGCGCCAGCAGCCTTATGGGAGATACGCAGTATTTT. This translates into CASSLMGDTQYF.

The CDR3 coding sequence is TGTGCCAGCAGACCCTCGACAGGATCTAACTATGGCTACACCTTC. Encoded protein: CASRPSTGSNYGYTF. The chain is built from TRBV6-4 and TRBJ1-2, with a tentative D call TRBD1 (6 bases). Trimming removed 6 bases at V and 0 bases at J, with 14 bases between. This CDR3 has 15 residues. Looked up from germline, CDR1 is MRHNA and CDR2 is SNTAGT.

The chain is built from TRBV15 and TRBJ1-5; D is unclear. CDR1 is LNHNV and CDR2 is YYDKDF in the germline V gene (reference sequence). The CDR3 spans 13 residues. V was pared by 8 bases and J by 5 bases, with 13 bases between. The CDR3: CATGGWFDQPQHF. DNA for the CDR3: TGTGCCACCGGCGGCTGGTTCGATCAGCCCCAGCATTTT.

The CDR3 DNA reads as TGCAGTGCTAGGGACAGCGGAGAGATTCGACCCTACGAGCAGTACTTC. Protein sequence: CSARDSGEIRPYEQYF. The chain uses TRBV20-1 and TRBJ2-7; perhaps TRBD1 as D (6 bases). CDR3 length equals 16 residues. Trimming removed 3 bases from V and 2 bases from J, with 20 bases in between. The germline V gene encodes CDR1 DFQATT and CDR2 SNEGSKA (reference sequence).

As to this clonotype: A much larger clone differs by one base, so this may be a read error. The chain carries TRBV4-1 and TRBJ1-1; D is unresolved. V lost 1 base and J 3 bases, leaving 15 bases between the germline ends. The CDR3 has 16 residues. CDR1 is MGHRA and CDR2 is YSYEKL in the germline V gene. CDR3 protein: CASSQVEWALDTEAFF. CDR3 nucleotides: TGCGCCAGCAGCCAAGTAGAATGGGCGTTGGACACTGAAGCTTTCTTT.

This clonotype occurred many times. One end of the junction fails to match germline, which may point to a read error. This CDR3 reads CASSPGLGGYEQYF. CDR3 nucleotide sequence: TGTGCCAGCAGCCCCGGCCTGGGGGGGTACGAGCAGTACTTC. The chain joins TRBV4-1 to TRBJ2-7; 7 positions agree with TRBD2. There are 14 residues in the CDR3. Germline CDR1 MGHRA, CDR2 YSYEKL.

The chain couples TRBV4-1 to TRBJ1-1; possible D gene TRBD1, 6 bases. Germline V gene lookup returns CDR1 MGHRA and CDR2 YSYEKL. The CDR3 is made up of 15 amino acids. V lost 1 base and J 1 base, leaving 10 bases between the germline ends. This chain's CDR3 is CASSQVSRGNTEAFF. DNA of the CDR3: TGCGCCAGCAGCCAAGTTTCCAGGGGGAACACTGAAGCTTTCTTT.

Worth noting for this clonotype: This may arise from a read error, as a much more abundant clone is one base away. The chain has TRBV7-9 and TRBJ1-1; possible D gene TRBD1, 5 bases. There are 14 residues in the CDR3. The germline V gene encodes CDR1 SEHNR and CDR2 FQNEAQ (reference sequence). In DNA form, the CDR3 reads TGTGCCAGCAGCTTATTTGGGTCGGACACTGAAGCTCTCTTT. It yields the protein CASSLFGSDTEALF.

In its sample, this clonotype was seen a few times. The V and J genes are TRBV7-9 and TRBJ2-5; 7 bases line up with TRBD1. Germline V gene sequence: CDR1 SEHNR, CDR2 FQNEAQ (reference sequence). J lost 5 bases, V lost 5 bases, and 8 bases had no gene match. The CDR3 extends over 14 amino acids. The CDR3 loop reads CASSLTGISETQYF. In DNA, the CDR3 is TGTGCCAGCAGCCTGACAGGGATTAGCGAGACCCAGTACTTC.

DNA for the CDR3: TGTGCCAGCAGCATGTTCCAGGGCTACGAGCAGTACTTC. This translates into CASSMFQGYEQYF. This chain joins TRBV7-2 and TRBJ2-7; D is possibly TRBD1 (5 bases). Per the germline V gene, CDR1 is SGHTA and CDR2 is FQGNSA. The CDR3 runs 13 residues. V lost 5 bases and J 3 bases, leaving 11 bases between the germline ends. Looking up the rest from reference TRBV7-2 and TRBJ2-7 gives the full variable domain: GAGVSQSPSNKVTEKGKDVELRCDPISGHTALYWYRQSLGQGLEFLIYFQGNSAPDKSGLPSDRFSAERTGGSVSTLTIQRTQQEDSAVYLCASSMFQGYEQYFGPGTRLTVT.

This clonotype was recorded only once. A much larger clone lies one base from this, so it may be a read error. This rearrangement joins TRBV6-5 to TRBJ2-1; TRBD2 is a possible D gene (6 bases). This CDR3 is 15 amino acids long. Germline loops: CDR1 MNHEY, CDR2 SVGAGI. The CDR3 spells CVSGSVGGSRDEQFF. The DNA of the CDR3 is TGTGTCAGCGGATCGGTGGGGGGTAGCAGGGATGAGCAGTTCTTC.

In its sample, this clonotype was seen a few times. V and J are TRBV4-1 and TRBJ1-2; the D gene is possibly TRBD1 (5 bases). The CDR3 has 19 amino acids. The germline V gene encodes CDR1 MGHRA and CDR2 YSYEKL. The germline V and J ends were trimmed by 3 bases and 3 bases, with 26 bases remaining between them. This chain's CDR3 is CASSQQNPGPKLVDYGYTF. The CDR3 DNA sequence: TGCGCCAGCAGCCAGCAAAATCCGGGACCAAAACTCGTCGACTATGGCTACACCTTC.

The chain recombines TRBV6-5 with TRBJ2-1, with 9 bases matching TRBD1. This CDR3 spans 14 amino acids. CDR1 MNHEY and CDR2 SVGAGI come from the germline V gene. V gave up 2 bases and J gave up 6 bases; unmatched junction bases: 2. CDR3 protein: CASSYVGQGNEQFF. The CDR3 DNA reads TGTGCCAGCAGTTACGTGGGACAGGGCAATGAGCAGTTCTTC.